This T cell receptor beta chain was sequenced in a study of cytomegalovirus exposure and HLA in healthy donors. Study information: Of the donors genotyped, about 410 in all, around 76% fell in the Caucasian-associated ancestry cluster.

On this clone: Its antigen remains unknown.

Study observations and caveats: Being productive about 90% or about 30% of the time was typical of most TCR beta V segments in an earlier analysis. Associated with cytomegalovirus, according to the listing, were around 170 TCR beta chains.

PCR amplification relied on 60 Vbeta primers (plus 13 Jbeta primers). Assay used: immunoSEQ multiplex PCR; TCRdb lists only in-frame clones, some missing. The sample consists of about 140,000 clones, about 84% of them appearing once. Germline V gene data show CDR1 as SGHTA and CDR2 as FQGTGA. The V segment lost 2 bases and the J segment 4 bases; nucleotides outside the gene matches: 10. The CDR3 covers 17 residues. This chain links TRBV7-3 with TRBJ2-5; TRBD2 matches at 10 bases. Specimen: PBMCs. The source of this sequence is a male donor in good health and CMV-seronegative. DNA for the CDR3: TGTGCCAGCAGCTTAGAGAGCGGGGGGGCATATCGAGAGACCCAGTACTTC. This encodes CASSLESGGAYRETQYF.